This passage covers 27 T cell receptor beta chains from one sample sequenced in a study of regulatory T cells in long-lasting Graves disease. Time point defined: newly diagnosed GD, antithyroid drugs for less than 3 months. Generation of the TCR library employed RNA extracted from PBMCs. In building TCR beta libraries, iRepertoire HTBI primers were used together with Arm-PCR of CDR3 regions. TCRdb analysed the multiplex PCR reads with MiXCR anew, one entry per CDR3 protein. This table holds 250,000 to 300,000 distinct CDR3 sequences, 18% found once. The same sample was also studied in work on T cells in Graves' hyperthyroidism and ophthalmopathy.

The source was peripheral blood mononuclear cells (PBMCs), collected at new diagnosis, from a patient treated with antithyroid drugs. These receptor sequences come from a woman in her twenties or thirties with Graves disease.

This clonotype was observed at least ten times. The genes are TRBV6-5 and TRBJ2-7, with 7 positions matching TRBD1. With 4 bases clipped from V and 7 bases from J, the junction kept 16 bases outside the gene matches. Per germline, CDR1 MNHEY and CDR2 SVGAGI. The CDR3 runs to 16 residues. The CDR3 reads CASSWTGQRRTGEQYF. The CDR3 nucleotides are TGTGCCAGCAGTTGGACAGGACAGCGGAGGACGGGGGAGCAGTACTTC.

This clonotype appeared a few times. The J gene is TRBJ1-4, the V gene TRBV19; D may be TRBD1 (5 bases). The CDR3 is made up of 15 amino acids. Germline assignment: CDR1 LNHDA and CDR2 SQIVND (reference sequence). V gave up 9 bases and J gave up 8 bases, with 22 bases separating them. CDR3 in amino acids: CASKGAPSRKEKLFF. The DNA for the CDR3 is TGTGCCAGCAAAGGGGCACCGTCGAGGAAAGAAAAACTGTTTTTT.

This clonotype was seen ten or more times. The rearrangement joins TRBV5-4 to TRBJ1-4; possibly TRBD1 for D (6 bases). The CDR3 is 15 amino acids. Germline V gene sequence: CDR1 SGHNT, CDR2 YYREEE (reference sequence). The V end was cut by 4 bases, the J end by 7 bases, with 17 bases between. The CDR3: CASSRGGDTSEKLFF. CDR3 sequence (DNA): TGTGCCAGCAGCCGGGGTGGGGACACTTCTGAAAAACTGTTTTTT.

This clonotype was counted at least ten times. J is TRBJ1-2 and V is TRBV10-3; D gene ambiguous. Trimming took off 0 bases at V and 0 bases at J, with 2 bases between the two ends. The CDR3 contains 13 residues. Germline values: CDR1 ENHRY, CDR2 SYGVKD. The DNA of the CDR3 is TGTGCCATCAGTGAGTCTTCTAACTATGGCTACACCTTC. Translated: CAISESSNYGYTF.

The chain combines TRBV10-1 with TRBJ2-3; 11 bases line up with TRBD1. V trimming: 6 bases; J trimming: 4 bases; junction bases outside the gene matches: 6. This CDR3 comprises 15 residues. Germline CDR1 is WNHNN and CDR2 is SYGVQD (reference sequence). The CDR3 spells CASSPSGQGADTQYF. The CDR3 DNA is TGCGCCAGCAGCCCCTCGGGACAGGGGGCAGATACGCAGTATTTT.

Many counts were recorded for this clonotype. The CDR3: CASNERGAHEQYF. As DNA, the CDR3 is TGTGCCAGCAACGAGCGGGGGGCCCACGAGCAGTACTTC. The gene calls are TRBV5-8 and TRBJ2-7; TRBD2 agrees at 9 bases. The CDR3 length is 13 residues. The germline gives CDR1 SGHTS, CDR2 YDEGEE. Trimming cost V 6 bases and J 5 bases; bases outside gene matches: 6. Combining the CDR3 with reference TRBV5-8 and TRBJ2-7 gives the whole variable domain EAGVTQSPTHLIKTRGQQATLRCSPISGHTSVYWYQQALGLGLQFLLWYDEGEERNRGNFPPRFSGRQFPNYSSELNVNALELEDSALYLCASNERGAHEQYFGPGTRLTVT.

This clonotype has ten or more counts. This chain links TRBV7-2 with TRBJ2-7; tentatively, D is TRBD1 (5 bases). In germline, CDR1 is SGHTA, CDR2 FQGNSA. Trimming left V 5 bases short and J 2 bases short, with 10 bases between. The CDR3 spans 13 residues. The CDR3 bases are TGTGCCAGCAGCGTCCGACAGACCTACGAGCAGTACTTC. Its protein is CASSVRQTYEQYF.

In its sample, this clonotype was seen many times. The chain uses TRBV2 and TRBJ1-1; D perhaps matches TRBD1 (5 bases). Germline V lookup: CDR1 SNHLY, CDR2 FYNNEI. CDR3 length: 10 residues. V was trimmed by 6 bases and J by 7 bases, leaving 6 bases between them. DNA of the CDR3: TGTGCCAGCAGGGGGCTTGAAGCTTTCTTT. Its translation is CASRGLEAFF.

This clonotype was seen only once. The V call is TRBV7-3, the J call TRBJ2-2; 10 bases are a match to TRBD1. The V gene's germline CDR1 is SGHTA and CDR2 FQGTGA. The CDR3 is 17 amino acids. J was trimmed by 7 bases and V by 5 bases; bases with no gene match: 13. Written as DNA, the CDR3 is TGTGCCAGCAGCCCGTCTCGGGACAGGGGTTTGGTCGGGGAGCTGTTTTTT. This translates into CASSPSRDRGLVGELFF.

Ten or more counts support this clonotype. The rearrangement links TRBV6-2 or TRBV6-3 to TRBJ2-3; D is possibly TRBD1 (6 bases). Trimming took off 5 bases at V and 2 bases at J, with 17 bases between the two ends. This CDR3 is 16 amino acids long. Germline CDR1 and CDR2: MNHEY and SVGEGT. The CDR3 DNA is TGTGCCAGCAGTGAACAGACAGGTACTTTCACAGATACGCAGTATTTT. It is translated as CASSEQTGTFTDTQYF.

This clonotype was seen a handful of times. One end of the junction fails to match germline, which may point to a read error. The rearrangement uses TRBV4-1 and TRBJ2-2; 15 nucleotides line up with TRBD2. Germline loops: CDR1 MGHRA, CDR2 YSYEKL. The CDR3 loop spans 17 amino acids. The CDR3 region has the DNA TGTGCCAGCAGCCTCGAGGGACTAGCGGGGGGTAGCGGGGAGCTGTTTTTT. The encoded protein is CASSLEGLAGGSGELFF.

Concerning this clonotype: With a much larger clone just one base away, this may be a read error. This rearrangement joins TRBV4-1 to TRBJ2-5, with unresolved D. Germline values: CDR1 MGHRA, CDR2 YSYEKL. This CDR3 region has 17 residues. V was cut by 0 bases and J by 9 bases, with 23 bases left in between. The CDR3: CASSQDSSGLLVLAQYF. The DNA for the CDR3 is TGCGCCAGCAGCCAAGATTCCTCGGGCCTACTTGTATTGGCCCAGTACTTC.

This clonotype occurred many times. The chain has TRBV7-9 and TRBJ2-3, with D perhaps TRBD2 (6 bases). The CDR3 is made up of 15 amino acids. Trimming took off 5 bases at V and 3 bases at J, with 15 bases between the two ends. From germline, CDR1 is SEHNR and CDR2 FQNEAQ (reference sequence). CDR3 coding DNA: TGTGCCAGCAGCCCGGGGACTTTAAAAACAGATACGCAGTATTTT. It translates to CASSPGTLKTDTQYF. The whole variable domain, filled in from reference TRBV7-9 and TRBJ2-3, reads DTGVSQNPRHKITKRGQNVTFRCDPISEHNRLYWYRQTLGQGPEFLTYFQNEAQLEKSRLLSDRFSAERPKGSFSTLEIQRTEQGDSAMYLCASSPGTLKTDTQYFGPGTRLTVL.

This clonotype was counted ten times or more. The genes are TRBV7-3 and TRBJ2-2; 7 bases agree with TRBD1. This CDR3 region has 16 residues. The V gene's germline CDR1 is SGHTA and CDR2 FQGTGA. V lost 0 bases and J lost 2; bases outside the gene matches: 3. CDR3 loop: CASSLTGGYNTGELFF. The CDR3 DNA follows: TGTGCCAGCAGCTTAACAGGGGGCTATAACACCGGGGAGCTGTTTTTT.

This clonotype was picked up many times. CDR3 bases: TGTGCCAGCAGCCAAGATCGGGACACCGGGGAGCTGTTTTTT. Encoded protein: CASSQDRDTGELFF. The chain uses TRBV3-1 and TRBJ2-2; D is ambiguous. The germline V gene encodes CDR1 LGHDT and CDR2 YNNKEL (reference sequence). V lost 0 bases, J lost 3 bases, and 5 bases lay in between. The CDR3 is 14 amino acids.

V is TRBV19 and J is TRBJ1-5; a possible D gene is TRBD1 (5 bases). This CDR3 is 15 amino acids long. CDR1 LNHDA and CDR2 SQIVND come from the germline V gene (reference sequence). V was pared by 5 bases and J by 0 bases, with 11 bases between. The CDR3 region is CASSSPGDSNQPQHF. DNA of the CDR3: TGTGCCAGTAGTTCCCCGGGGGATAGCAATCAGCCCCAGCATTTT.

The sample holds many counts of this clonotype. The CDR3 DNA sequence: TGCAGTGCTAGGGGGGACAGGCCCATGAACACTGAAGCTTTCTTT. Amino acids: CSARGDRPMNTEAFF. The V call is TRBV20-1, the J call TRBJ1-1; 8 bases line up with TRBD1. Germline CDR1 and CDR2: DFQATT and SNEGSKA (reference sequence). The CDR3 has 15 residues. V lost 3 bases, J lost 0 bases, and 6 bases stayed unmatched.

The table lists this clonotype with many counts. The J gene is TRBJ1-2, the V gene TRBV5-1; TRBD1 aligns across 9 bases. This CDR3 is built from 15 residues. Germline CDR1 reads SGHRS; CDR2 reads YFSETQ. V was clipped by 4 bases and J by 2 bases; unmatched bases: 6. CDR3 protein: CASSGTGLPNYGYTF. CDR3 DNA: TGCGCCAGCAGCGGGACAGGGTTACCGAACTATGGCTACACCTTC.

The V call is TRBV10-3, the J call TRBJ2-2; D gene ambiguous. V dropped 3 bases and J dropped 2 bases, with 1 base sitting between them. Germline CDR1 and CDR2: ENHRY and SYGVKD. This CDR3 comprises 12 residues. The CDR3 reads CAISENTGELFF. DNA of the CDR3: TGTGCCATCAGTGAAAACACCGGGGAGCTGTTTTTT.

Notes on this clonotype: A far larger clone differs by one base, so this is likely a read error. The V gene is TRBV9, the J gene TRBJ1-1; D remains unclear. The germline CDR1 and CDR2 sequences are SGDLS and YYNGEE. Trimming stripped 5 bases from V and 0 bases from J, with 20 bases between. CDR3 size: 17 residues. Here the CDR3 DNA reads TGTGCCAGCAGTGAAGGCGGCAGAGCGAGCATGAACACTGAAGCTTTCTTT. Residues: CASSEGGRASMNTEAFF.

This clonotype has at least ten counts. The junction shows a germline mismatch at one end, possibly a read error. This rearrangement joins TRBV7-2 to TRBJ1-5; D not certain. CDR3 length equals 17 residues. CDR1 SGHTA and CDR2 FQGNSA come from the germline V gene. The CDR3: CASSQEEGSLRNQPQHF. The CDR3 region has the DNA TGCGCCAGCAGCCAAGAGGAGGGATCCCTTAGAAATCAGCCCCAGCATTTT.

About this clonotype itself: This may arise from a read error, as a much more abundant clone is one base away. CDR3 sequence (DNA): TGTGCCAGCAGCGGCCACGAGCAGTACTTC. Encoded protein: CASSGHEQYF. This chain joins TRBV28 and TRBJ2-7, with unresolved D. The CDR3 has 10 amino acids. Germline CDR1 is MDHEN and CDR2 is SYDVKM. V was pared by 6 bases and J by 5 bases, with 5 bases between. Looking up the rest from reference TRBV28 and TRBJ2-7 gives the full variable domain: DVKVTQSSRYLVKRTGEKVFLECVQDMDHENMFWYRQDPGLGLRLIYFSYDVKMKEKGDIPEGYSVSREKKERFSLILESASTNQTSMYLCASSGHEQYFGPGTRLTVT.

This clonotype occurred many times. The rearrangement links TRBV29-1 to TRBJ1-2; D not resolved. V was trimmed by 5 bases and J by 4 bases, leaving 23 bases between them. Germline V gives CDR1 SQVTM, CDR2 ANQGSEA. The CDR3 spans 16 residues. CDR3 bases: TGCAGCGTTAGGGTAACAGACCTACCCAAGGGCTATGGCTACACCTTC. It yields the protein CSVRVTDLPKGYGYTF.

This clonotype was recorded at least ten times. The rearrangement links TRBV18 to TRBJ1-3, with a tentative D call TRBD1 (5 bases). The CDR3 runs to 17 residues. Trimming shortened V by 0 bases and J by 4 bases, and 16 bases separated the two germline ends. From germline, CDR1 is KGHSH and CDR2 LQKENI. CDR3 loop: CASSPPDYGGPGNTIYF. The CDR3 DNA reads TGTGCCAGCTCACCACCGGACTACGGGGGACCCGGAAACACCATATATTTT. Using reference TRBV18 and TRBJ1-3 for the parts outside the CDR3, the full variable domain is NAGVMQNPRHLVRRRGQEARLRCSPMKGHSHVYWYRQLPEEGLKFMVYLQKENIIDESGMPKERFSAEFPKEGPSILRIQQVVRGDSAAYFCASSPPDYGGPGNTIYFGEGSWLTVV.

At least ten counts were recorded for this clonotype. CDR3 DNA sequence: TGTGCCAGCACCTTAAGTTGGGGATCGGGCACTGAAGCTTTCTTT. This encodes CASTLSWGSGTEAFF. V gene TRBV6-1 combines with J gene TRBJ1-1; D is unresolved. V was pared by 7 bases and J by 4 bases, with 19 bases between. Germline CDR1 is MNHNS and CDR2 is SASEGT. The CDR3 spans 15 residues.

This clonotype was found a few times. The genes are TRBV5-4 and TRBJ1-4; 8 bases are a match to TRBD1. V was clipped by 3 bases and J by 4 bases; unmatched bases: 14. The CDR3 is 18 residues long. CDR1 SGHNT and CDR2 YYREEE come from the germline V gene (reference sequence). CDR3 DNA: TGTGCCAGCAGCTCCAAGGTAGGACAGGGAATCTTTAATGAAAAACTGTTTTTT. Residues: CASSSKVGQGIFNEKLFF. The whole variable domain, remainder taken from reference TRBV5-4 and TRBJ1-4, is ETGVTQSPTHLIKTRGQQVTLRCSSQSGHNTVSWYQQALGQGPQFIFQYYREEENGRGNFPPRFSGLQFPNYSSELNVNALELDDSALYLCASSSKVGQGIFNEKLFFGSGTQLSVL.

This clonotype was detected many times. The V call is TRBV11-3, the J call TRBJ2-1, with D uncertain. The germline V gene encodes CDR1 SGHNT and CDR2 YENEEA. Trimming pared 5 bases from V and 0 bases from J, leaving 11 bases between. The CDR3 consists of 15 residues. The DNA of the CDR3 is TGTGCCAGCAGCCTCGACCCGGACTCCTACAATGAGCAGTTCTTC. Amino acids: CASSLDPDSYNEQFF.